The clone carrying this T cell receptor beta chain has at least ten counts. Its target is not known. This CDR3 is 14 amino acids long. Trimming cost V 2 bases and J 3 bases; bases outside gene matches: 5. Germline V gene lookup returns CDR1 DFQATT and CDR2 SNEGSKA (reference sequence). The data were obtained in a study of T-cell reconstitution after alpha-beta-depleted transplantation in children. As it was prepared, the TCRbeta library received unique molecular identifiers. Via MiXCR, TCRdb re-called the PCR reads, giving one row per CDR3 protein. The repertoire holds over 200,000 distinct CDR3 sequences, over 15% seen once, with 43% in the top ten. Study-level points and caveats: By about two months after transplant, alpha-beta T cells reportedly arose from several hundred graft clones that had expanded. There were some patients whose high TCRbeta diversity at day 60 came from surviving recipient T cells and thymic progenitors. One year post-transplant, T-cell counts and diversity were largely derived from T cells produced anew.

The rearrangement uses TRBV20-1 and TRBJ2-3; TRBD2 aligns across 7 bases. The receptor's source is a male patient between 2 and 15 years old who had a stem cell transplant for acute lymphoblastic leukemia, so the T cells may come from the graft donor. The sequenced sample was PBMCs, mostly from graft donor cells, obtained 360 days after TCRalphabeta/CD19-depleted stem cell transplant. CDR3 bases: TGCAGTGCTAGAACTTGGGGGGGGACAGATACGCAGTATTTT. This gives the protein CSARTWGGTDTQYF.